This T cell receptor beta chain derives from a study of early T cells in non-severe SARS-CoV-2 infection. Background on the study: Sequencing used unsorted whole-blood bulk RNA, so chains lack pairing.

Trimming stripped 4 bases from V and 1 base from J, with 11 bases between. The germline gives CDR1 SQVTM, CDR2 ANQGSEA. This CDR3 region has 14 residues. This clonotype has a handful of counts. Individual cDNA molecules were tagged with unique molecular identifiers, the study reported. In TCRdb, the 5' RACE reads were re-called with MiXCR into one record per CDR3 protein. The sample contains more than 50,000 distinct CDR3 sequences, 10% to 15% of which appear only once. The sequence was obtained from an adult who was a healthcare worker with PCR-confirmed SARS-CoV-2 infection or an uninfected control (not recorded which). Sample: whole blood, taken at baseline. The rearrangement uses TRBV29-1 and TRBJ1-5; maybe TRBD1 (6 bases). The CDR3 DNA reads TGCAGCGTTGGGGGGGCAGGCAGCAATCAGCCCCAGCATTTT. Translating it yields CSVGGAGSNQPQHF.